The clone carrying this TCR beta chain was seen only a few times. The antigen remains undetermined. Using immunoSEQ multiplex PCR, the repertoire was profiled, and TCRdb retains in-frame clones only, with some absent. This repertoire shows roughly 75,000 clones, 90% to 95% found once; its top ten account for approximately 0.096%. This entry comes from a study of graft-versus-host responses after intestinal transplantation. The overall study: Grafts that recipients had were multivisceral, liver-intestinal, or isolated intestinal transplants. Every transplant recipient was induced with anti-thymocyte globulin, then maintained on tacrolimus and steroids for roughly 3 years.

Unmatched junction bases numbered 8, after V lost 5 bases and J lost 5 bases. Germline CDR1 and CDR2: KGHSY and FQNENV. This CDR3 region has 15 residues. This chain joins TRBV16 and TRBJ2-3; 9 bases match TRBD2. Sequencing was performed on unstimulated CD4+ T cells sorted from spleen or lymph node cells, taken before intestinal transplant. The origin of this receptor is a human donor who received an intestinal transplant. DNA for the CDR3: TGTGCCAGCAGCAAGCGGGGGGCTGGCGGAGATACGCAGTATTTT. It specifies CASSKRGAGGDTQYF.